These 18 T cell receptor beta chains came from one sample sequenced in a study of OX40 agonist ivuxolimab in advanced cancers. The method was immunoSEQ multiplex PCR; TCRdb's version includes in-frame clones alone and lacks a portion of them. The sample yields roughly 75,000 clones, 90% seen once. The material was CD4+ or CD8+ T cells sorted from blood, obtained in a trial of the OX40 agonist ivuxolimab. The receptors originated from an adult with an advanced solid tumor such as melanoma, head and neck, liver or kidney cancer.

The chain uses TRBV5-1 and TRBJ2-5; 9 bases map to TRBD2. Germline loops: CDR1 SGHRS, CDR2 YFSETQ. The junction had 3 bases not matched to a gene; V was cut back by 3 bases and J by 0 bases. The CDR3 has 15 amino acids. CDR3 residues: CASSWIAGDQETQYF. Written as DNA, the CDR3 is TGCGCCAGCAGCTGGATAGCGGGGGACCAAGAGACCCAGTACTTC. Together with reference TRBV5-1 and TRBJ2-5, the CDR3 gives the full variable domain: KAGVTQTPRYLIKTRGQQVTLSCSPISGHRSVSWYQQTPGQGLQFLFEYFSETQRNKGNFPGRFSGRQFSNSRSEMNVSTLELGDSALYLCASSWIAGDQETQYFGPGTRLLVL.

The CDR3 sequence is CASSLIAGAEAFF. DNA of the CDR3: TGTGCCAGCAGCTTGATCGCAGGGGCTGAAGCTTTCTTT. The chain joins TRBV5-4 to TRBJ1-1; maybe TRBD1 (6 bases). V was shortened by 1 base and J by 6 bases, with 10 bases between the two germline ends. This CDR3 has 13 amino acids. CDR1 and CDR2 from the germline V gene are SGHNT and YYREEE (reference sequence).

The CDR3 loop reads CASSSWAQAKNIQYF. In DNA form, the CDR3 reads TGTGCCAGCAGCTCCTGGGCCCAAGCCAAAAACATTCAGTACTTC. This rearrangement joins TRBV12-1 to TRBJ2-4; the DNA was not compared with TRBD1, the D call given in the table. TRBV12-1 is tagged as a pseudogene. The CDR3 is made up of 15 amino acids.

The rearrangement uses TRBV11-2 and TRBJ2-2; no clear D. Germline lookup yields CDR1 SGHAT and CDR2 FQNNGV. The CDR3 loop spans 13 amino acids. V gave up 5 bases and J gave up 6 bases, with 10 bases separating them. Here the CDR3 reads CASSPRPSGELFF. In DNA form, the CDR3 reads TGTGCCAGCAGCCCCCGACCCTCCGGGGAGCTGTTTTTT.

This clone came up a few times. V is TRBV5-5 and J is TRBJ2-5, with 9 bases aligning to TRBD2. The CDR3 spans 15 residues. CDR1 is SGHKS and CDR2 is YYEKEE in the germline V gene (reference sequence). The junction had 5 bases not matched to a gene; V was cut back by 0 bases and J by 5 bases. The CDR3 spells CASSLGRLAAETQYF. CDR3 sequence (DNA): TGTGCCAGCAGCTTGGGGAGACTAGCGGCTGAGACCCAGTACTTC. The entire variable domain, with the rest obtained from reference TRBV5-5 and TRBJ2-5, is as follows: DAGVTQSPTHLIKTRGQQVTLRCSPISGHKSVSWYQQVLGQGPQFIFQYYEKEERGRGNFPDRFSARQFPNYSSELNVNALLLGDSALYLCASSLGRLAAETQYFGPGTRLLVL.

The count of this clone is one. The chain carries TRBV28 and TRBJ2-7; 9 nucleotides line up with TRBD2. J lost 4 bases, V lost 6 bases, and 7 bases had no gene match. Germline V gene sequence: CDR1 MDHEN, CDR2 SYDVKM. CDR3 length equals 14 residues. The CDR3 bases are TGTGCCAGCAGAAAGAGCGGGGGGATGTACGAGCAGTACTTC. Its translation: CASRKSGGMYEQYF.

The chain carries TRBV5-1 and TRBJ2-6, with 10 bases lining up with TRBD1. Trimming removed 4 bases from V and 2 bases from J; junction bases left unmatched: 9. CDR1 is SGHRS and CDR2 is YFSETQ in the germline V gene. This CDR3 is built from 18 residues. This chain's CDR3 is CASSIPGTGETGANVLTF. Here the CDR3 DNA reads TGCGCCAGCAGCATCCCCGGGACAGGGGAGACTGGGGCCAACGTCCTGACTTTC.

V usage is TRBV5-6 and J usage is TRBJ2-7; D could derive from TRBD1 or TRBD2 (5 bases each). CDR3 length: 13 residues. Germline V lookup: CDR1 SGHDT, CDR2 YYEEEE. V dropped 1 base and J dropped 3 bases, with 8 bases sitting between them. The CDR3 protein is CASSLRGVYEQYF. CDR3 coding DNA: TGTGCCAGCAGCTTGAGAGGGGTCTACGAGCAGTACTTC.

The chain links TRBV11-1 to TRBJ2-6, with TRBD1 as a possible D gene (5 bases). The length of the CDR3 is 18 residues. Germline V gives CDR1 SGHAT, CDR2 FQDESV (reference sequence). V was trimmed by 0 bases and J by 0 bases, leaving 12 bases between them. The CDR3 region has the DNA TGTGCCAGCAGCTTAGCGAGACAGCTCCTCTCTGGGGCCAACGTCCTGACTTTC. It encodes CASSLARQLLSGANVLTF. Drawing the rest from reference TRBV11-1 and TRBJ2-6, the complete variable domain is EAEVAQSPRYKITEKSQAVAFWCDPISGHATLYWYRQILGQGPELLVQFQDESVVDDSQLPKDRFSAERLKGVDSTLKIQPAELGDSAMYLCASSLARQLLSGANVLTFGAGSRLTVL.

V gene TRBV29-1 combines with J gene TRBJ2-5, with D possibly matching TRBD2 (5 bases). This CDR3 comprises 14 residues. CDR1 SQVTM and CDR2 ANQGSEA come from the germline V gene. V gave up 1 base and J gave up 9 bases, with 18 bases separating them. CDR3 in amino acids: CSVEASRGIGPQYF. The CDR3 DNA is TGCAGCGTTGAAGCCTCCCGAGGGATCGGGCCCCAGTACTTC.

V gene TRBV18 combines with J gene TRBJ1-2, with D unresolved. Germline V gives CDR1 KGHSH, CDR2 LQKENI. V was shortened by 1 base and J by 3 bases, with 9 bases between the two germline ends. CDR3 length: 14 amino acids. The DNA of the CDR3 is TGTGCCAGCTCACCACAGGGAGTGGACTATGGCTACACCTTC. This codes for CASSPQGVDYGYTF.

CDR3 bases: TGTGCCAGCAGTCCATCGAGACAGGCTCCCAAAAACATTCAGTACTTC. Protein: CASSPSRQAPKNIQYF. The chain combines TRBV27 with TRBJ2-4, with D maybe TRBD1 (6 bases). This CDR3 spans 16 amino acids. The germline CDR1 and CDR2 sequences are MNHEY and SMNVEV (reference sequence). Trimming removed 5 bases from V and 2 bases from J, with 16 bases in between.

The rearrangement uses TRBV28 and TRBJ1-5; 9 bases line up with TRBD1. CDR3 length: 14 amino acids. Germline V lookup: CDR1 MDHEN, CDR2 SYDVKM. The J segment lost 3 bases and the V segment lost 5 bases, leaving 2 bases of the junction unmatched. The CDR3 bases are TGTGCCAGCAGTGGGGACAGGGTCAATCAGCCCCAGCATTTT. It specifies CASSGDRVNQPQHF.

J is TRBJ1-5 and V is TRBV6-4; D not resolved. The V gene's germline CDR1 is MRHNA and CDR2 SNTAGT. CDR3 length: 13 amino acids. Between the trimmed V and J ends, which lost 3 bases and 4 bases, there was a span of 7 bases. CDR3 sequence reads: CASSEQVNQPQHF. CDR3 DNA: TGTGCCAGCAGTGAGCAAGTGAATCAGCCCCAGCATTTT.

V is TRBV5-4 and J is TRBJ2-7, with D maybe TRBD2 (5 bases). Germline CDR1 reads SGHNT; CDR2 reads YYREEE (reference sequence). The CDR3 extends over 14 amino acids. The ends were cut back, 0 bases at V and 6 bases at J, with 13 bases in the middle. The CDR3 reads CASSLVGVGGEQYF. CDR3 nucleotide sequence: TGTGCCAGCAGCTTGGTGGGTGTCGGAGGCGAGCAGTACTTC.

J is TRBJ2-7 and V is TRBV2, with no clear D. This CDR3 contains 12 residues. Deletions cut 6 bases from V and 0 bases from J, with 6 bases between. CDR1 is SNHLY and CDR2 is FYNNEI in the germline V gene. The CDR3 loop reads CASSRSSYEQYF. The CDR3 DNA is TGTGCCAGCAGCCGCAGCTCCTACGAGCAGTACTTC. Drawing the rest from reference TRBV2 and TRBJ2-7, the complete variable domain is EPEVTQTPSHQVTQMGQEVILRCVPISNHLYFYWYRQILGQKVEFLVSFYNNEISEKSEIFDDQFSVERPDGSNFTLKIRSTKLEDSAMYFCASSRSSYEQYFGPGTRLTVT.

The gene calls are TRBV7-2 and TRBJ1-2; D not certain. CDR3 length: 13 residues. Looked up from germline, CDR1 is SGHTA and CDR2 is FQGNSA. Trimming took 1 base from V and 2 from J, leaving 5 bases between them. The DNA for the CDR3 is TGTGCCAGCAGCTTAGATATAAACTATGGCTACACCTTC. This sequence encodes CASSLDINYGYTF.

This chain connects TRBV6-5 to TRBJ1-6, with TRBD1 matching 7 bases. Germline V gene sequence: CDR1 MNHEY, CDR2 SVGAGI. The CDR3 is 16 residues long. V trimming: 0 bases; J trimming: 9 bases; junction bases outside the gene matches: 8. The CDR3 is CASSYSRAGGSSPLHF. The CDR3 nucleotides read TGTGCCAGCAGTTACTCGCGGGCAGGGGGGTCTTCACCCCTCCACTTT.